This T cell receptor beta chain was observed in a study of OX40 agonist ivuxolimab in advanced cancers. General study findings and limits: Expanded clones were, on average, more numerous among CD8+ T cells than CD4+.

Here immunoSEQ multiplex PCR was the method, and the copy in TCRdb shows in-frame clones only, minus some. The sample holds some 77,000 clones, about 90% seen once. Concerning this clone: Its antigen is still unknown.

CDR1 MNHNS and CDR2 SASEGT come from the germline V gene. The CDR3 is 17 amino acids. V dropped 4 bases and J dropped 6 bases, with 25 bases sitting between them. The TCR originated in an adult with an advanced solid tumor such as melanoma, head and neck, liver or kidney cancer. V usage is TRBV6-1 and J usage is TRBJ2-7; perhaps TRBD2 as D (7 bases). The sample was CD4+ or CD8+ T cells sorted from blood, taken in a trial of the OX40 agonist ivuxolimab. DNA for the CDR3: TGTGCCAGCAGTGGATGGCCCCGGTACGGGGGGCCAGGCGAGCAGTACTTC. This sequence encodes CASSGWPRYGGPGEQYF.